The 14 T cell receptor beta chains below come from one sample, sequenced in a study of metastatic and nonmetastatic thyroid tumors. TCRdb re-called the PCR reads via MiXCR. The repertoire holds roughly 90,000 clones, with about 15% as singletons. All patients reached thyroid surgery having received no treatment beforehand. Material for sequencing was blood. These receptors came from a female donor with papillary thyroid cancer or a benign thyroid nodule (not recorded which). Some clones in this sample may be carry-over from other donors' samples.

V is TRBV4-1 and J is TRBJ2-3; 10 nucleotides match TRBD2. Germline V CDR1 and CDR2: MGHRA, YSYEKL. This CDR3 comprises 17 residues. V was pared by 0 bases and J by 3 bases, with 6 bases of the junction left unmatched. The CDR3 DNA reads TGCGCCAGCAGCCAAGAGGGAAGTAGCGGGGGGACAGATACGCAGTATTTT. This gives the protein CASSQEGSSGGTDTQYF.

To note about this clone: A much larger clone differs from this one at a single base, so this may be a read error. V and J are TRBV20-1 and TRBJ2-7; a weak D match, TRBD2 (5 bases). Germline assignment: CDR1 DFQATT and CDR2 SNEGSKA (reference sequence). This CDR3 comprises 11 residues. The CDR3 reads CSVRYGNVQYF. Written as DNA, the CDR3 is TGCAGTGTTAGATACGGGAACGTGCAGTACTTC.

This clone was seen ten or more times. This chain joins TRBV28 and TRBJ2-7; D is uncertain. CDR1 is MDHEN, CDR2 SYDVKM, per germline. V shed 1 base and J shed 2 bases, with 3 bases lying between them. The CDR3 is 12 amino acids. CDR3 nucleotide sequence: TGTGCCAGCAGTTTATCCGCCTACGAGCAGTACTTC. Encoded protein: CASSLSAYEQYF. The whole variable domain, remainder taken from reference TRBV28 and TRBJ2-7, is DVKVTQSSRYLVKRTGEKVFLECVQDMDHENMFWYRQDPGLGLRLIYFSYDVKMKEKGDIPEGYSVSREKKERFSLILESASTNQTSMYLCASSLSAYEQYFGPGTRLTVT.

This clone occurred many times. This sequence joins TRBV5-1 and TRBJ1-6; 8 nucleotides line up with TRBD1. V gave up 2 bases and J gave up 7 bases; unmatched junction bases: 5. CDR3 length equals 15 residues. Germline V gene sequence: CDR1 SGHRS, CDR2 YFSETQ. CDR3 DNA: TGCGCCAGCAGCTTACAGGGGGTGCGCAATTCACCCCTCCACTTT. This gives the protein CASSLQGVRNSPLHF. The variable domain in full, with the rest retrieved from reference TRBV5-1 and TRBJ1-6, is KAGVTQTPRYLIKTRGQQVTLSCSPISGHRSVSWYQQTPGQGLQFLFEYFSETQRNKGNFPGRFSGRQFSNSRSEMNVSTLELGDSALYLCASSLQGVRNSPLHFGNGTRLTVT.

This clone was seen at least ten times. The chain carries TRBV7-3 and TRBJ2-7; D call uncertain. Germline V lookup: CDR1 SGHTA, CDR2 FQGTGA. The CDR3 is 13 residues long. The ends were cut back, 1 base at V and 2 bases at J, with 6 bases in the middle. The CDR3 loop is CASSLNETYEQYF. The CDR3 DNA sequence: TGTGCCAGCAGCTTAAATGAAACCTACGAGCAGTACTTC.

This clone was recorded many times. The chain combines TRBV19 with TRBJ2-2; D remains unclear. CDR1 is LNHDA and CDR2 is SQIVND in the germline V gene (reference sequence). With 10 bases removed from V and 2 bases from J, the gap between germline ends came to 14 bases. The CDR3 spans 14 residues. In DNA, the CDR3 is TGTGCCACGAGATGGAGTGATAACACCGGGGAGCTGTTTTTT. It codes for CATRWSDNTGELFF.

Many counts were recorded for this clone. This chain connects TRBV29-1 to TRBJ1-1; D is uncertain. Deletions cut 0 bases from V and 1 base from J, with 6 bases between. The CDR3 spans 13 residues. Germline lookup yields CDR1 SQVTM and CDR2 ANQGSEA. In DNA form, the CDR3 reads TGCAGCGTTGAAGAAAATTGGAACACTGAAGCTTTCTTT. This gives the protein CSVEENWNTEAFF.

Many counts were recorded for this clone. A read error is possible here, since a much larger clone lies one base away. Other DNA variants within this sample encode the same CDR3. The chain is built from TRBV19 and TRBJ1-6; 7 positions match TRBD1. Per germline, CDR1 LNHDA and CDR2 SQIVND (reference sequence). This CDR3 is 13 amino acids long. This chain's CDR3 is CATTGNGDSPLHF. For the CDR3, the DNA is TGTGCTACGACAGGGAACGGGGATTCACCCCTCCACTTT.

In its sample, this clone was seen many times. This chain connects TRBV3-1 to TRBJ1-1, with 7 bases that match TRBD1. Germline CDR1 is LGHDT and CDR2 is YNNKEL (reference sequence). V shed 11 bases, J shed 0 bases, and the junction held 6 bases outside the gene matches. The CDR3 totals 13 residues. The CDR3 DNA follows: TGTGCCGCAATGACAGGGATGAACACTGAAGCTTTCTTT. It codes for CAAMTGMNTEAFF.

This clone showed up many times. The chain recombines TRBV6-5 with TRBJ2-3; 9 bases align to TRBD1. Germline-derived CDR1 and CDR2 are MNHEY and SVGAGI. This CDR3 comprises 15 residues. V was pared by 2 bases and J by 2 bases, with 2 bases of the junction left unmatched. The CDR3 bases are TGTGCCAGCAGTTACCGGGACAGGGACACAGATACGCAGTATTTT. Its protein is CASSYRDRDTDTQYF.

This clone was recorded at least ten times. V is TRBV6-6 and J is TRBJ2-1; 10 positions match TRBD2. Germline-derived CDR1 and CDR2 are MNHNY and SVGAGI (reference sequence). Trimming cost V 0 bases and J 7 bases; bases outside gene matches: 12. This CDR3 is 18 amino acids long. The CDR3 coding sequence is TGTGCCAGCAGTTACTCAACTCTAGCGGGGGCCTTCGGAAATGAGCAGTTCTTC. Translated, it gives CASSYSTLAGAFGNEQFF.

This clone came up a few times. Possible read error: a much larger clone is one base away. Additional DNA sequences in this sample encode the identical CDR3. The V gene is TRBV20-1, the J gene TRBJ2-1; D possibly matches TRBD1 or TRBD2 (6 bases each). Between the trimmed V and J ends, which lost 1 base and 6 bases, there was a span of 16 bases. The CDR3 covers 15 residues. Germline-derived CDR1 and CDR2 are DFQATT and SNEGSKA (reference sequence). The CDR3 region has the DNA TGCAGTGCTAGAGGCAACCGGGGGCTTCTCAATGAGCAGTTCTTC. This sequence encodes CSARGNRGLLNEQFF.

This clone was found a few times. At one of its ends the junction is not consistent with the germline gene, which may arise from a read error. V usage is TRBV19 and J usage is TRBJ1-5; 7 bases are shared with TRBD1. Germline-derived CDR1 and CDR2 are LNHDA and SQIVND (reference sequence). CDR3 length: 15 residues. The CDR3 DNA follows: TGTGCCAGTAGTCCCACAGGGGATAGCAATAAGCCCCAGAATTTT. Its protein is CASSPTGDSNKPQNF.

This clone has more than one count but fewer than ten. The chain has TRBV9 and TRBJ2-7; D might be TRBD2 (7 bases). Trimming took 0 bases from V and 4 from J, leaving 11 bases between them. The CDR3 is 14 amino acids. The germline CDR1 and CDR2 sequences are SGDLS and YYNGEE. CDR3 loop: CASSVGRGGYEQYF. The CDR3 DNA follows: TGTGCCAGCAGCGTAGGGAGGGGGGGTTACGAGCAGTACTTC.